The present TCR beta chain was sequenced within a study of T cell responses to AZD1222 COVID-19 vaccine. Study results and limitations: Spike as a whole was targeted by vaccine-associated CD4 TCRs, dominant at 160-218 and 743-854. Repertoire sampling happened only post peak T cell response.

Clones were sequenced by immunoSEQ multiplex PCR, and TCRdb holds only the in-frame ones, with some missing. The repertoire holds about 120,000 clones, with about nine tenths as singletons. A remark on this clone: Antigen: not known.

The sample was peripheral blood, taken on day 0 of AZD1222 vaccination. The origin of this receptor is an adult in good health.

CDR3 protein: CASSFGGHGNQPQHF. The CDR3 bases are TGTGCCAGCAGTTTTGGGGGGCACGGCAATCAGCCCCAGCATTTT. The chain has TRBV27 and TRBJ1-5, with D tentatively TRBD1 (6 bases). This CDR3 contains 15 residues. CDR1 and CDR2 (germline): MNHEY, SMNVEV (reference sequence). Trimming removed 3 bases from V and 2 bases from J, with 11 bases in between.